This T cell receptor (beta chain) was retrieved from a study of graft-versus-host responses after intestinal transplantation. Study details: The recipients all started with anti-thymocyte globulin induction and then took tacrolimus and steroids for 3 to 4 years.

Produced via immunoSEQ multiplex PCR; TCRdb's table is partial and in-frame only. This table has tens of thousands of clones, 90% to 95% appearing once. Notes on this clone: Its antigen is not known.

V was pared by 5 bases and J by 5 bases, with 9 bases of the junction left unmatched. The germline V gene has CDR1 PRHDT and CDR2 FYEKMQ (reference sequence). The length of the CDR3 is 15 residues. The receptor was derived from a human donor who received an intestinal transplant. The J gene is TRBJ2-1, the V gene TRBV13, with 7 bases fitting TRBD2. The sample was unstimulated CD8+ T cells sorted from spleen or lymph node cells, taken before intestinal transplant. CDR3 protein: CASSPGRRLNNEQFF. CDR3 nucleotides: TGTGCCAGCAGCCCCGGGAGGAGGTTGAACAATGAGCAGTTCTTC.